This T cell receptor (beta chain) originates from a study of resident and recirculating memory T cells in vitiligo. Across the study: The samples were homogenized without cell sorting before genomic DNA extraction.

V was clipped by 4 bases and J by 2 bases, with 13 bases between them. Per the germline V gene, CDR1 is SQVTM and CDR2 is ANQGSEA. CDR3 length: 14 residues. This table comes from immunoSEQ multiplex PCR, and its TCRdb copy is limited to in-frame clones, with some not included. Among tens of thousands of clones listed, 90% to 95% were seen once. The clonotype originates from a male donor with vitiligo. The sample comprised blood. This chain joins TRBV29-1 and TRBJ2-3; a possible D gene is TRBD2 (7 bases). CDR3: CSVGGGYTTDTQYF. Written as DNA, the CDR3 is TGCAGCGTTGGGGGGGGCTACACCACAGATACGCAGTATTTT.